This TCR beta chain was sequenced during a study of T cells in Graves' hyperthyroidism and ophthalmopathy. Template material for amplifying TCR beta CDR3 regions consisted of RNA transcripts. First-round RT-PCR targeting the TCR CDR3 was performed with the HTBI primer set. TCRdb recomputed calls from the multiplex PCR reads with MiXCR, one row per CDR3 protein. The sample consists of about 700,000 distinct CDR3 sequences, 11% to 15% of them appearing once. This clonotype was recorded at least ten times. Its antigen is as yet unknown. Findings of the study overall: Model output signaled ophthalmopathy a median approximately 6.2 months ahead of onset.

Germline values: CDR1 DFQATT, CDR2 SNEGSKA (reference sequence). The CDR3 is 14 residues long. V lost 7 bases and J lost 0; bases outside the gene matches: 1. The sample consisted of blood. The rearrangement uses TRBV20-1 and TRBJ2-1; 12 nucleotides agree with TRBD2. The clonotype originates from a woman under 30 with Graves' hyperthyroidism. CDR3 coding DNA: TGCAGTGGGGGACTAGCGGGCTCCTACAATGAGCAGTTCTTC. Amino acids: CSGGLAGSYNEQFF.